The 11 T cell receptor beta chains listed next were all sequenced from one sample in a study of blood T cell repertoires in COVID-19 (TCRdb year 2020). The library was prepared using the immunoSEQ multiplex PCR assay. Imported from immuneACCESS, the table was reduced by TCRdb to in-frame sequences with V and J called. These copies leave out some clones; in studies compared against another copy, an unresolved V gene accounts for under half, and the cause of the remainder is not known. The sample records roughly 94,000 clones, 65% to 90% of which are singletons. The leading ten clones occupy 20% to 30% of the sample. The material sequenced was peripheral blood. Receptors were obtained from a man aged 60 to 69 with acute or convalescent COVID-19.

V is TRBV29-1 and J is TRBJ2-3; 8 nucleotides align to TRBD1. The CDR3 loop spans 14 amino acids. CDR1 is SQVTM, CDR2 ANQGSEA, per germline. Trimming at V came to 4 bases and at J to 4 bases, leaving 7 bases not matched to a gene. Written as DNA, the CDR3 is TGCAGCGTTGCCCCGGGGACAGGACCAGATACGCAGTATTTT. Encoded protein: CSVAPGTGPDTQYF.

This chain links TRBV28 with TRBJ1-5; 9 positions agree with TRBD1. The CDR3 contains 17 residues. V gave up 5 bases and J gave up 0 bases; unmatched junction bases: 8. Germline loops: CDR1 MDHEN, CDR2 SYDVKM. CDR3 sequence (DNA): TGTGCCAGCAGTACAGGGGGCCGAGGATTTAGCAATCAGCCCCAGCATTTT. Translation: CASSTGGRGFSNQPQHF.

The J gene is TRBJ1-2, the V gene TRBV18; D is possibly TRBD1 (6 bases). The CDR3 has 15 amino acids. The V gene lost 3 bases and the J gene lost 0 bases, with 11 bases spanning the gap. Germline CDR1 and CDR2: KGHSH and LQKENI. CDR3 DNA sequence: TGTGCCAGCTCACCTTCACAGGGATCTAACTATGGCTACACCTTC. Translation: CASSPSQGSNYGYTF.

The V and J genes are TRBV13 and TRBJ2-7; 7 bases line up with TRBD1. The CDR3 has 15 amino acids. The germline V gene encodes CDR1 PRHDT and CDR2 FYEKMQ (reference sequence). The J segment lost 0 bases and the V segment lost 3 bases, leaving 5 bases of the junction unmatched. The CDR3 DNA reads TGTGCCAGCAGCTTGTGGGACAGCCTCTCCTACGAGCAGTACTTC. Translated: CASSLWDSLSYEQYF.

The J gene is TRBJ1-1, the V gene TRBV7-9; 7 bases align to TRBD1. Looked up from germline, CDR1 is SEHNR and CDR2 is FQNEAQ (reference sequence). V lost 4 bases and J lost 2; bases outside the gene matches: 4. This CDR3 region has 14 residues. In nucleotides, the CDR3 is TGTGCCAGCAGCTATGGGACAGATAACACTGAAGCTTTCTTT. This codes for CASSYGTDNTEAFF.

V is TRBV7-9 and J is TRBJ1-1; D might be TRBD1 (5 bases). V lost 2 bases to trimming and J lost 10 bases, with 20 bases between them. Looked up from germline, CDR1 is SEHNR and CDR2 is FQNEAQ (reference sequence). This CDR3 spans 15 amino acids. DNA for the CDR3: TGTGCCAGCAGCTTAAACCCAGCCGGGACTGAGCCAGCTTTCTTT. This codes for CASSLNPAGTEPAFF.

This chain links TRBV6-5 with TRBJ1-1; weak D call: TRBD1 (5 bases). Germline-derived CDR1 and CDR2 are MNHEY and SVGAGI. V lost 6 bases and J 4 bases, leaving 12 bases between the germline ends. There are 13 residues in the CDR3. CDR3 DNA: TGTGCCAGCAGGCGGGGGGTCGGCACTGAAGCTTTCTTT. Protein sequence: CASRRGVGTEAFF.

The CDR3 nucleotides are TGTGCCAGCACCCCGGGACAAGAGAACACTGAAGCTTTCTTT. This gives the protein CASTPGQENTEAFF. The J gene is TRBJ1-1, the V gene TRBV2; weak D call: TRBD1 (6 bases). The V gene's germline CDR1 is SNHLY and CDR2 FYNNEI. This CDR3 region has 14 residues. The germline V and J ends were trimmed by 7 bases and 1 base, with 13 bases remaining between them.

V gene TRBV2 combines with J gene TRBJ1-2; 9 bases are a match to TRBD1. This CDR3 comprises 21 residues. V lost 6 bases to trimming and J lost 3 bases; unmatched junction nucleotides: 26. Germline V CDR1 and CDR2: SNHLY, FYNNEI. The CDR3 here is CASSTPGAWDRELARHYGYTF. CDR3 coding DNA: TGTGCCAGCAGCACCCCTGGAGCGTGGGACAGGGAGCTCGCTCGGCACTATGGCTACACCTTC.

The V and J genes are TRBV6-1 and TRBJ1-4, with 10 bases fitting TRBD1. V was pared by 3 bases and J by 3 bases, with 13 bases of the junction left unmatched. The CDR3 length is 19 residues. CDR1 and CDR2 from the germline V gene are MNHNS and SASEGT. CDR3 sequence (DNA): TGTGCCAGCAGTGATCTGCGTTCGGGGGACAGGGGATCTAATGAAAAACTGTTTTTT. This encodes CASSDLRSGDRGSNEKLFF.

The chain is built from TRBV28 and TRBJ1-6; 9 bases align to TRBD1. After removal of 7 bases from V and 7 bases from J, the junction contained 8 bases not matched to a gene. The CDR3 has 15 residues. Germline loops: CDR1 MDHEN, CDR2 SYDVKM. DNA for the CDR3: TGTGCCAGCACCCCATGGACAGGGGAAAATTCACCCCTCCACTTT. Its translation is CASTPWTGENSPLHF.